These 30 T cell receptor beta chains share one sample of origin, sequenced in a study of T cells after yellow fever vaccination. TCRdb passed the 5' RACE reads through MiXCR, listing each CDR3 protein once. The data show around 29,000 distinct CDR3 sequences, approximately 6.5% seen once. The material was PBMCs, either bulk or a sorted T-cell subset (CD4+, CD8+, memory, or dextramer-sorted; not recorded which), obtained on the day of the yellow fever booster vaccination. Receptors were obtained from a man aged 30 to 45 who received the YFV17D yellow fever vaccine.

This clonotype was counted a few times. J is TRBJ2-3 and V is TRBV3-1, with 9 positions matching TRBD1. This CDR3 comprises 20 residues. The ends lost 1 base at V and 5 bases at J; junction bases unmatched: 19. Germline values: CDR1 LGHDT, CDR2 YNNKEL (reference sequence). CDR3 protein: CASSQVLGQGYEGVEDTQYF. DNA for the CDR3: TGTGCCAGCAGCCAAGTCCTGGGACAGGGTTATGAGGGAGTTGAAGATACGCAGTATTTT.

This clonotype was recorded many times. The chain carries TRBV12-3 or TRBV12-4 and TRBJ2-2; the match to TRBD2 covers 7 bases. There are 16 residues in the CDR3. V dropped 2 bases and J dropped 6; count of bases not matched to a gene: 9. CDR3 nucleotides: TGTGCCAGCAGTTTATTGGGGGGGAGTATCGCCGGGGAGCTGTTTTTT. Its protein is CASSLLGGSIAGELFF.

This clonotype was found a few times. The V gene is TRBV6-1, the J gene TRBJ2-7; maybe TRBD2 (5 bases). This CDR3 contains 13 residues. Per the germline V gene, CDR1 is MNHNS and CDR2 is SASEGT. V lost 3 bases and J lost 3, with 9 bases in between. The CDR3 DNA is TGTGCCAGCAGTGACGGGATCATCTACGAGCAGTACTTC. This encodes CASSDGIIYEQYF.

A few counts support this clonotype. This chain connects TRBV3-1 to TRBJ2-6; D uncertain. The germline V and J ends were trimmed by 4 bases and 0 bases, with 13 bases remaining between them. The germline gives CDR1 LGHDT, CDR2 YNNKEL (reference sequence). CDR3 length: 17 residues. The chain's CDR3 is CASSPPGLSSGANVLTF. The CDR3, as DNA: TGTGCCAGCAGCCCTCCGGGCCTCAGCTCTGGGGCCAACGTCCTGACTTTC.

This clonotype was detected ten times or more. The V and J genes are TRBV5-6 and TRBJ2-5, with TRBD2 matching 7 bases. The V and J ends lost 1 base and 2 bases, in that order; junction bases with no gene match: 5. CDR1 SGHDT and CDR2 YYEEEE come from the germline V gene. CDR3 length equals 15 residues. The CDR3 DNA is TGTGCCAGCAGCTTGCTAGCGGCTGATCAAGAGACCCAGTACTTC. Encoded protein: CASSLLAADQETQYF.

A word on this clonotype: A single base separates this from a much larger clone, so it may be a read error. The chain uses TRBV3-1 and TRBJ2-3; no clear D gene. Trimming cost V 8 bases and J 2 bases, with 11 bases left between them. Germline V gives CDR1 LGHDT, CDR2 YNNKEL (reference sequence). The CDR3 contains 13 residues. The CDR3 DNA sequence: TGTGCCAGCGGCCGAACCTTCACAGATACGCAGTATTTT. As protein: CASGRTFTDTQYF.

This clonotype was counted ten times or more. The gene calls are TRBV4-3 and TRBJ1-5, with D perhaps matching TRBD1 (5 bases). The length of the CDR3 is 15 residues. Trimming pared 0 bases from V and 7 bases from J, leaving 13 bases between. The germline gives CDR1 LGHNA, CDR2 YSLEER. This chain's CDR3 is CASSQDPGVPQPQHF. DNA of the CDR3: TGCGCCAGCAGCCAAGATCCGGGGGTACCCCAGCCCCAGCATTTT.

This clonotype was counted only a few times. The chain couples TRBV30 to TRBJ1-6, with D perhaps matching TRBD1 (5 bases). Trimming removed 4 bases at V and 7 bases at J, with 14 bases between. The CDR3 length is 14 residues. The germline gives CDR1 GTSNPN, CDR2 SVGIG (reference sequence). CDR3 sequence reads: CAWTLGGGNSPLHF. CDR3 DNA: TGTGCCTGGACTCTGGGGGGGGGGAATTCACCCCTCCACTTT.

Ten or more counts support this clonotype. The rearrangement uses TRBV27 and TRBJ2-1; TRBD1 matches at 10 bases. CDR3 length equals 15 residues. V dropped 7 bases and J dropped 9; count of bases not matched to a gene: 12. The germline V gene has CDR1 MNHEY and CDR2 SMNVEV (reference sequence). As DNA, the CDR3 is TGTGCCAGCACCCCGAAGACAGGGGGCCTTCTTGAGCAGTTCTTC. Amino acid sequence: CASTPKTGGLLEQFF.

This clonotype was detected ten times or more. The genes are TRBV6-6 and TRBJ1-5, with D unclear. Trimming stripped 4 bases from V and 7 bases from J, with 11 bases between. This CDR3 is 13 amino acids long. CDR1 and CDR2 from the germline V gene are MNHNY and SVGAGI (reference sequence). This CDR3 is CASSFGLEQPQHF. The CDR3, as DNA: TGTGCCAGCAGTTTCGGGCTTGAACAGCCCCAGCATTTT.

The V gene is TRBV6-1, the J gene TRBJ2-2; possible D gene TRBD1, 6 bases. Trimming stripped 6 bases from V and 1 base from J, with 9 bases between. The length of the CDR3 is 14 residues. Germline CDR1 and CDR2: MNHNS and SASEGT. CDR3 protein: CASRIRGNTGELFF. The DNA for the CDR3 is TGTGCCAGCAGGATCAGGGGGAACACCGGGGAGCTGTTTTTT.

This clonotype was counted ten times or more. The gene calls are TRBV9 and TRBJ2-1; D might be TRBD1 or TRBD2, each matching 5 bases. V was clipped by 0 bases and J by 1 base, with 8 bases between them. Per the germline V gene, CDR1 is SGDLS and CDR2 is YYNGEE. The CDR3 length is 15 residues. This chain's CDR3 is CASSVGGPSYNEQFF. The CDR3 DNA is TGTGCCAGCAGCGTAGGGGGACCATCCTACAATGAGCAGTTCTTC.

This clonotype was counted only a few times. The chain employs TRBV3-1 and TRBJ1-1; no firm D call. Trimming left V 2 bases short and J 4 bases short, with 5 bases between. The CDR3 has 12 amino acids. Looked up from germline, CDR1 is LGHDT and CDR2 is YNNKEL (reference sequence). The CDR3 bases are TGTGCCAGCAGCCAACTGGGCACTGAAGCTTTCTTT. It encodes CASSQLGTEAFF. Looking up the rest from reference TRBV3-1 and TRBJ1-1 gives the full variable domain: DTAVSQTPKYLVTQMGNDKSIKCEQNLGHDTMYWYKQDSKKFLKIMFSYNNKELIINETVPNRFSPKSPDKAHLNLHINSLELGDSAVYFCASSQLGTEAFFGQGTRLTVV.

Concerning this clonotype itself: A much larger clone sits a single nucleotide away, making a read error possible. The chain carries TRBV6-1 and TRBJ1-2; D is uncertain. V shed 9 bases and J shed 7 bases, with 18 bases lying between them. There are 13 residues in the CDR3. Looked up from germline, CDR1 is MNHNS and CDR2 is SASEGT. The CDR3 nucleotides read TGTGCCAGACGCTACAGTGGCGTTGGTGGCTACACCTTC. Translated: CARRYSGVGGYTF.

At least ten counts were recorded for this clonotype. This chain joins TRBV20-1 and TRBJ2-6, with D uncertain. Germline-derived CDR1 and CDR2 are DFQATT and SNEGSKA (reference sequence). The CDR3 covers 16 residues. The ends were cut back, 0 bases at V and 0 bases at J, with 9 bases in the middle. In DNA, the CDR3 is TGCAGTGCTAGAGAAGAGTGGGGCTCTGGGGCCAACGTCCTGACTTTC. Its protein product is CSAREEWGSGANVLTF.

This chain joins TRBV7-9 and TRBJ2-7; the D is unclear. V lost 5 bases, J lost 2 bases, and 16 bases lay in between. The CDR3 contains 15 residues. Germline V lookup: CDR1 SEHNR, CDR2 FQNEAQ (reference sequence). CDR3 coding DNA: TGTGCCAGCAGCCTCCTGGTGAGATCTACCTACGAGCAGTACTTC. This gives the protein CASSLLVRSTYEQYF.

To note about this clonotype: One junction end disagrees with the germline gene, perhaps due to a read error. V is TRBV28 and J is TRBJ1-3; D is perhaps TRBD1 (5 bases). The CDR3 totals 11 residues. Germline CDR1 reads MDHEN; CDR2 reads SYDVKM. The CDR3 loop is CASSFEQGGEF. CDR3 DNA: TGTGCCAGCAGTTTTGAGCAGGGTGGGGAATTT.

This clonotype appeared many times. V gene TRBV19 combines with J gene TRBJ2-7; TRBD2 matches at 11 bases. The CDR3 extends over 15 amino acids. V shed 2 bases, J shed 6 bases, and the junction held 6 bases outside the gene matches. Germline CDR1 and CDR2: LNHDA and SQIVND (reference sequence). The CDR3 nucleotides read TGTGCCAGTAGTATACTAGCGGGAGGTGGACGCGAGCAGTACTTC. Protein: CASSILAGGGREQYF.

The chain couples TRBV5-1 to TRBJ2-7, with a weak D call TRBD2 (6 bases). The CDR3 is made up of 14 amino acids. Looked up from germline, CDR1 is SGHRS and CDR2 is YFSETQ. The V gene lost 6 bases and the J gene lost 1 base, with 14 bases spanning the gap. Here the CDR3 reads CASKTNGGSYEQYF. DNA of the CDR3: TGCGCCAGCAAAACTAACGGGGGATCCTACGAGCAGTACTTC. The full variable domain, its missing parts supplied by reference TRBV5-1 and TRBJ2-7, is KAGVTQTPRYLIKTRGQQVTLSCSPISGHRSVSWYQQTPGQGLQFLFEYFSETQRNKGNFPGRFSGRQFSNSRSEMNVSTLELGDSALYLCASKTNGGSYEQYFGPGTRLTVT.

This clonotype was observed many times. The chain has TRBV29-1 and TRBJ2-2; D unclear. The CDR3 sequence is 14 residues long. Trimming removed 4 bases at V and 0 bases at J, with 9 bases between. Per germline, CDR1 SQVTM and CDR2 ANQGSEA. CDR3 loop: CSVAAAANTGELFF. Written as DNA, the CDR3 is TGCAGCGTTGCTGCGGCCGCGAACACCGGGGAGCTGTTTTTT.

This clonotype was observed many times. The CDR3 DNA is TGTGCCAGCAGCGAGCAGGGACTCCCAGGGGAGACCCAGTACTTC. Its protein product is CASSEQGLPGETQYF. The V and J genes are TRBV7-3 and TRBJ2-5; D is perhaps TRBD2 (6 bases). Trimming took off 5 bases at V and 5 bases at J, with 18 bases between the two ends. CDR3 length equals 15 residues. The germline gives CDR1 SGHTA, CDR2 FQGTGA.

This clonotype was counted between two and nine times. V usage is TRBV10-3 and J usage is TRBJ2-6; possible D gene TRBD2, 5 bases. CDR1 ENHRY and CDR2 SYGVKD come from the germline V gene. V lost 4 bases and J lost 2, with 12 bases in between. CDR3 length equals 16 residues. The CDR3 DNA follows: TGTGCCATCAGTGCCACGGACTCTCCTGGGGCCAACGTCCTGACTTTC. Amino acid sequence: CAISATDSPGANVLTF.

This clonotype was observed many times. This rearrangement joins TRBV7-2 to TRBJ1-5; tentatively, D is TRBD1 (5 bases). The CDR3 has 16 residues. V was pared by 1 base and J by 7 bases, with 17 bases between. Germline CDR1 SGHTA, CDR2 FQGNSA. The CDR3 protein is CASSLGGEGSGQPQHF. DNA of the CDR3: TGTGCCAGCAGCTTAGGAGGGGAAGGTTCCGGGCAGCCCCAGCATTTT.

The table lists this clonotype with a few counts. The J gene is TRBJ2-7, the V gene TRBV18; TRBD1 aligns across 9 bases. From germline, CDR1 is KGHSH and CDR2 LQKENI. This CDR3 is 14 amino acids long. Germline trimming cut 3 bases from V and 4 bases from J; bases unmatched to any gene: 4. The CDR3 sequence is CASSPGQGEYEQYF. The CDR3 DNA sequence: TGTGCCAGCTCACCGGGACAGGGAGAGTACGAGCAGTACTTC. The full variable domain, completed using reference TRBV18 and TRBJ2-7, is NAGVMQNPRHLVRRRGQEARLRCSPMKGHSHVYWYRQLPEEGLKFMVYLQKENIIDESGMPKERFSAEFPKEGPSILRIQQVVRGDSAAYFCASSPGQGEYEQYFGPGTRLTVT.

This clonotype was observed many times. The genes are TRBV4-3 and TRBJ1-2, with TRBD1 identical over 8 bases. Trimming removed 0 bases from V and 4 bases from J; junction bases left unmatched: 7. The CDR3 covers 16 residues. CDR1 is LGHNA, CDR2 YSLEER, per germline. This CDR3 reads CASSQDWAGQGYGYTF. The CDR3 bases are TGCGCCAGCAGCCAAGATTGGGCCGGACAGGGCTATGGCTACACCTTC.

Notes on this clonotype: A much larger clone differs from this one at a single base, so this may be a read error. The chain combines TRBV29-1 with TRBJ2-1; TRBD1 matches at 7 bases. The germline gives CDR1 SQVTM, CDR2 ANQGSEA. This CDR3 has 14 amino acids. Here the CDR3 DNA reads TGCGGCGTCAAAACTGGGACAGTCTACAATGAGCAGTTCTTC. Its protein product is CGVKTGTVYNEQFF.

Concerning this clonotype itself: A read error is possible here, since a much larger clone lies one base away. This sequence joins TRBV7-3 and TRBJ2-5; tentatively, D is TRBD1 (5 bases). CDR1 is SGHTA, CDR2 FQGTGA, per germline. CDR3 size: 13 residues. The CDR3 protein is CAISFGQQETQYF. CDR3 DNA sequence: TGTGCCATCAGCTTTGGACAACAAGAGACCCAGTACTTC.

This chain links TRBV20-1 with TRBJ2-5; maybe TRBD2 (5 bases). V dropped 6 bases and J dropped 1 base, with 15 bases sitting between them. CDR1 is DFQATT, CDR2 SNEGSKA, per germline (reference sequence). The CDR3 covers 14 residues. The CDR3 loop reads CSARTPTTQETQYF. The DNA for the CDR3 is TGCAGTGCCCGGACTCCCACCACCCAAGAGACCCAGTACTTC.

In its sample, this clonotype ranks as medium-sized. This chain links TRBV9 with TRBJ1-5; D not certain. Between the trimmed V and J ends, which lost 0 bases and 7 bases, there was a span of 11 bases. The CDR3 is made up of 14 amino acids. Germline CDR1 is SGDLS and CDR2 is YYNGEE. This CDR3 is CASSVDGAGQPQHF. The CDR3 coding sequence is TGTGCCAGCAGCGTAGATGGAGCGGGCCAGCCCCAGCATTTT.

The genes are TRBV4-1 and TRBJ1-1; D is unclear. With 3 bases removed from V and 4 bases from J, the gap between germline ends came to 9 bases. Germline assignment: CDR1 MGHRA and CDR2 YSYEKL. The CDR3 runs 13 residues. The CDR3 reads CASSQSGGTEAFF. The DNA of the CDR3 is TGCGCCAGCAGCCAGTCAGGAGGCACTGAAGCTTTCTTT.